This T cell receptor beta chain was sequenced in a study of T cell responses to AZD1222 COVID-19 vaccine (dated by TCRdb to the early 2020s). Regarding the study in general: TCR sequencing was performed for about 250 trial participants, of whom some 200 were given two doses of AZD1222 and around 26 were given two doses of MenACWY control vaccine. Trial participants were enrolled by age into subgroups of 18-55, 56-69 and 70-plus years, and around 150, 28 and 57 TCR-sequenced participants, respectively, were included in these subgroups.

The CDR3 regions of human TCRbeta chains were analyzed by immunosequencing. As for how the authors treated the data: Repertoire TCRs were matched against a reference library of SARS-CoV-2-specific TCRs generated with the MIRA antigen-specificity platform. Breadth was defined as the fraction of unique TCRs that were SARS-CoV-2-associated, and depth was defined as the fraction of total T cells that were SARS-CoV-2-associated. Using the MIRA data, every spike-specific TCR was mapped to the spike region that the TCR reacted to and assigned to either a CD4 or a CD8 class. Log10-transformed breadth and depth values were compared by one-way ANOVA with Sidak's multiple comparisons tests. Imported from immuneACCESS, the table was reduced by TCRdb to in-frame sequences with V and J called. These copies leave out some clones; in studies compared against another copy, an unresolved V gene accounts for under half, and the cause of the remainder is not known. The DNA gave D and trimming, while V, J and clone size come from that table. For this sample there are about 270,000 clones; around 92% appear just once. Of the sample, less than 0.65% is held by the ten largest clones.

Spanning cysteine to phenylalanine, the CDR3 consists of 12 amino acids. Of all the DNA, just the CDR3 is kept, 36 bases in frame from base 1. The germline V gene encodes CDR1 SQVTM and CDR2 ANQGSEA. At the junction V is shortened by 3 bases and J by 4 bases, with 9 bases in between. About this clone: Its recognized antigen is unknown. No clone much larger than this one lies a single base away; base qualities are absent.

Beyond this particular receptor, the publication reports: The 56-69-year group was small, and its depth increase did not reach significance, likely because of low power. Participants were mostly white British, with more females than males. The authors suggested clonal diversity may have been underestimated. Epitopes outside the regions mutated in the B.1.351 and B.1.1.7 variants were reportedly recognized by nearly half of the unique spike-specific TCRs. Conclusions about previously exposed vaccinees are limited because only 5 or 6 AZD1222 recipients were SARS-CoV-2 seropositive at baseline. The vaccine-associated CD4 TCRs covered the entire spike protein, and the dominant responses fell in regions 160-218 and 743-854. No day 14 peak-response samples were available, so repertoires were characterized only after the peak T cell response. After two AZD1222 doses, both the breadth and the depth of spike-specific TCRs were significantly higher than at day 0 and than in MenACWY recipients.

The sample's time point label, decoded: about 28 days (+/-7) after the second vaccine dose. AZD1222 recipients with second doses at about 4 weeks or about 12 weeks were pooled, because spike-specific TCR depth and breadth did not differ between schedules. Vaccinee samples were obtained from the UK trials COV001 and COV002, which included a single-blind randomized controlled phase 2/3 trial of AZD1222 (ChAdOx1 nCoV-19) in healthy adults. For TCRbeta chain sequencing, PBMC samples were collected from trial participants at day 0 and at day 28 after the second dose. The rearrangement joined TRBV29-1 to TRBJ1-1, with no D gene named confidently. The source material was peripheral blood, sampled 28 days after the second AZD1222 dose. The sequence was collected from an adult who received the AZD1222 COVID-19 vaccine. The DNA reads TGCAGCGTTGATGGGTGGGCCACTGAAGCTTTCTTT. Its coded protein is CSVDGWATEAFF.